The 3 T cell receptor beta chains given below trace back to one sample, sequenced in a study of CD8+ T cells in alopecia areata. Following extraction, RNA underwent reverse transcription to cDNA, which served as the sequencing template. Generated by immunoSEQ multiplex PCR, the TCRdb table keeps only in-frame clones and is missing some. The sample includes 150,000 or so clones, over 70% of them seen just once. The sequencing here drew on CD8+ T cells sorted from blood, taken at week 0. These receptors were collected from a human donor with alopecia areata.

V gene TRBV27 combines with J gene TRBJ2-7; no clear D. The V end was cut by 6 bases, the J end by 0 bases, with 9 bases between. CDR1 is MNHEY and CDR2 is SMNVEV in the germline V gene (reference sequence). The length of the CDR3 is 13 residues. In DNA, the CDR3 is TGTGCCAGCAGCCCCTCGCCCTCCTACGAGCAGTACTTC. It codes for CASSPSPSYEQYF.

This clone was detected only once. The chain uses TRBV7-6 and TRBJ1-5, with D perhaps matching TRBD1 (6 bases). The length of the CDR3 is 16 residues. V was trimmed by 1 base and J by 1 base, leaving 11 bases between them. CDR1 and CDR2 (germline): SGHVS, FNYEAQ. The CDR3 DNA is TGTGCCAGCAGCTTAGTGGCAGGGGAGAGCAATCAGCCCCAGCATTTT. As protein: CASSLVAGESNQPQHF.

This clone occurred a few times. The CDR3 sequence is CAISESASGGANEQFF. The CDR3 nucleotides are TGTGCCATCAGTGAGTCTGCTAGCGGGGGGGCGAATGAGCAGTTCTTC. The chain uses TRBV10-3 and TRBJ2-1; 12 positions match TRBD2. Germline V gene lookup returns CDR1 ENHRY and CDR2 SYGVKD. The CDR3 has 16 amino acids. V trimming: 0 bases; J trimming: 7 bases; junction bases outside the gene matches: 4.